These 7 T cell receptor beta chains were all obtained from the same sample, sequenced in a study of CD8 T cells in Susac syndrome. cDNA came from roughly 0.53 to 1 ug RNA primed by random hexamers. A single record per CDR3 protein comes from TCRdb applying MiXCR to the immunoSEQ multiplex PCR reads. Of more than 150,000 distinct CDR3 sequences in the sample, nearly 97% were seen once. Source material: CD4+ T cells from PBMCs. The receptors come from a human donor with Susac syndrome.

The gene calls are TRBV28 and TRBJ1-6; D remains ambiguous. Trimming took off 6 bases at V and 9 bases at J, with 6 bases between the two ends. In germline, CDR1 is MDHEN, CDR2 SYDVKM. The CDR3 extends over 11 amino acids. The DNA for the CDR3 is TGTGCCAGCAGCATGGGTTCACCCCTCCACTTT. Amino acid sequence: CASSMGSPLHF.

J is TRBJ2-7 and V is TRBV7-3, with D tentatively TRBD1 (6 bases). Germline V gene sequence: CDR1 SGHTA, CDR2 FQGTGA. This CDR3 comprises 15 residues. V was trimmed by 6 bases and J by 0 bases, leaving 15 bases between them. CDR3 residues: CASRNRVEDSYEQYF. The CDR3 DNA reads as TGTGCCAGCAGGAACAGGGTCGAAGACTCCTACGAGCAGTACTTC.

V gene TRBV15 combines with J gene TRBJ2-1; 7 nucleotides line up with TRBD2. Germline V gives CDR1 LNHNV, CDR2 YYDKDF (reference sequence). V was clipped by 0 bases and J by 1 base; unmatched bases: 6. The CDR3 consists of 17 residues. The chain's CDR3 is CATSRDPWEGSYNEQFF. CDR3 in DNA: TGTGCCACCAGCAGAGACCCGTGGGAGGGATCCTACAATGAGCAGTTCTTC.

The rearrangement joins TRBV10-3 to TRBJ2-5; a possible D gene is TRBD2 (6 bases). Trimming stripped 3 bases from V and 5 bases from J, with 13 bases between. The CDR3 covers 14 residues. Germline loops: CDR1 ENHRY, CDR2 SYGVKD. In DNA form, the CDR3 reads TGTGCCATCAGTGACTGGGGGGAGCCCGAGACCCAGTACTTC. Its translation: CAISDWGEPETQYF.

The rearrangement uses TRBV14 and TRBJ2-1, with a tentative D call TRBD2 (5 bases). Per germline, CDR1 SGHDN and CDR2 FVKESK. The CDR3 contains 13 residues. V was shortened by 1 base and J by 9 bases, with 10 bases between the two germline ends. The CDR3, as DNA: TGTGCCAGCAGCCAAGTGAGGGCGGGTGAGCAGTTCTTC. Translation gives CASSQVRAGEQFF. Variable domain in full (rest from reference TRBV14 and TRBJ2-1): EAGVTQFPSHSVIEKGQTVTLRCDPISGHDNLYWYRRVMGKEIKFLLHFVKESKQDESGMPNNRFLAERTGGTYSTLKVQPAELEDSGVYFCASSQVRAGEQFFGPGTRLTVL.

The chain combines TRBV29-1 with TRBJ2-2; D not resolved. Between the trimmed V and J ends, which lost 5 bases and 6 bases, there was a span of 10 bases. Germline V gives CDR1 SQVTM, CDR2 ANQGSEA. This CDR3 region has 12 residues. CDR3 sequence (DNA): TGCAGCGTTCTGAAGTGGGCCGGGGAGCTGTTTTTT. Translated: CSVLKWAGELFF.

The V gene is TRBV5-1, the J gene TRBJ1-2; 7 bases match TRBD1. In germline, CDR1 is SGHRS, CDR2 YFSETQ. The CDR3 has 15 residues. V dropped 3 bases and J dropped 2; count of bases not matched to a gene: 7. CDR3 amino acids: CASSSMDRRNYGYTF. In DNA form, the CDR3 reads TGCGCCAGCAGCTCTATGGACAGGAGAAACTATGGCTACACCTTC.